Listed below are T cell receptor beta chains from one sample, sequenced in a study of OX40 agonist ivuxolimab in advanced cancers. Here immunoSEQ multiplex PCR was the method, and the copy in TCRdb shows in-frame clones only, minus some. The profile shows about 73,000 clones, more than 70% of them singletons. This sample comprised CD4+ or CD8+ T cells sorted from blood, obtained in a trial of the OX40 agonist ivuxolimab. Every receptor here comes from an adult with an advanced solid tumor such as melanoma, head and neck, liver or kidney cancer. Both conserved end residues are part of each CDR3. A D gene is named only where the DNA matches it firmly. Clone size appears in some rows only: once, few, many, or a class for an expanded clone.

D gene	V gene	clone size	J gene	CDR3 protein	CDR3 DNA
.	TRBV5-8	few	TRBJ2-7	CASSQYPGRGYF	TGTGCCAGCAGCCAATACCCCGGGAGAGGGTACTTC
.	TRBV5-1	.	TRBJ1-2	CASSLADGDYGYTF	TGCGCCAGCAGCTTGGCCGACGGGGACTATGGCTACACCTTC
TRBD1	TRBV5-6	.	TRBJ1-2	CASSFDRGASYTF	TGTGCCAGCAGCTTTGACAGGGGGGCGAGCTACACCTTC
TRBD2	TRBV11-2	.	TRBJ2-1	CASSYIAGVGNEQFF	TGTGCCAGCAGCTATATAGCGGGAGTAGGGAATGAGCAGTTCTTC
.	TRBV6-5	once	TRBJ1-1	CASRPRRGNTEAFF	TGTGCCAGCAGGCCCCGGCGTGGGAACACTGAAGCTTTCTTT
.	TRBV5-4	once	TRBJ1-2	CASSLGDRNYGYTF	TGTGCCAGCAGCTTGGGCGATAGGAACTATGGCTACACCTTC
.	TRBV7-3	once	TRBJ2-1	CASSLTGGRGNEQFF	TGTGCCAGCAGCTTAACTGGAGGGAGAGGAAATGAGCAGTTCTTC
.	TRBV5-4	.	TRBJ1-1	CASSKQGMNTEAFF	TGTGCCAGCAGTAAACAGGGAATGAACACTGAAGCTTTCTTT
TRBD2	TRBV4-2	.	TRBJ2-3	CASSQVGLAGGEDTQYF	TGTGCCAGCAGCCAAGTTGGACTAGCGGGAGGAGAAGATACGCAGTATTTT
TRBD2	TRBV18	.	TRBJ2-2	CASSPLRALAGANTGELFF	TGTGCCAGCTCACCACTGCGGGCCTTAGCGGGGGCGAACACCGGGGAGCTGTTTTTT
TRBD1	TRBV11-3	.	TRBJ2-7	CASSPDRGAGEQYF	TGTGCCAGCAGCCCGGACAGGGGGGCCGGCGAGCAGTACTTC
TRBD1	TRBV10-3	.	TRBJ1-1	CAITAGQGFSDTEAFF	TGTGCCATCACTGCGGGACAGGGATTCTCGGACACTGAAGCTTTCTTT
.	TRBV7-7	.	TRBJ2-3	CASSFGGTDTQYF	TGTGCTAGCAGCTTTGGTGGAACAGATACGCAGTATTTT
.	TRBV27	.	TRBJ2-2	CASSLKAENTGELFF	TGTGCCAGCAGTTTAAAGGCAGAGAACACCGGGGAGCTGTTTTTT
.	TRBV7-9	.	TRBJ2-1	CASSPGFF	TGTGCCAGCAGCCCTGGGTTCTTC
.	TRBV6-1	once	TRBJ2-7	CASIRRGSKEQYF	TGTGCCAGCATAAGAAGGGGGTCTAAGGAGCAGTACTTC
.	TRBV28	.	TRBJ1-6	CASRSPDTYNSPLHF	TGTGCCAGCCGTTCCCCGGACACCTATAATTCACCCCTCCACTTT
.	TRBV11-2	.	TRBJ2-5	CASSSQGQETQYF	TGTGCCAGCAGCTCACAGGGACAAGAGACCCAGTACTTC
TRBD1	TRBV27	.	TRBJ1-2	CASSPDRAYGYTF	TGTGCCAGCAGTCCTGACAGGGCCTATGGCTACACCTTC
.	TRBV6-1	.	TRBJ1-5	CASHAGSGRGQPQHF	TGTGCCAGCCACGCGGGGTCAGGGCGTGGACAGCCCCAGCATTTT
TRBD1	TRBV19	.	TRBJ1-2	CASSTRTGNYGYTF	TGTGCCAGTAGTACCAGGACAGGGAACTATGGCTACACCTTC
TRBD1	TRBV9	.	TRBJ2-3	CASSGGETGLTDTQYF	TGTGCCAGCAGCGGGGGTGAGACAGGGCTCACAGATACGCAGTATTTT
.	TRBV6-6	.	TRBJ1-5	CASSYAENQPQHF	TGTGCCAGCAGTTACGCGGAAAATCAGCCCCAGCATTTT
.	TRBV5-1	.	TRBJ2-7	CASSSDSLREQYF	TGCGCCAGCAGCTCGGACAGCTTACGAGAGCAGTACTTC
TRBD2	TRBV6-5	.	TRBJ2-7	CATRGYAGGGEQYF	TGTGCCACGCGGGGGTATGCGGGGGGTGGAGAGCAGTACTTC
TRBD2	TRBV5-1	.	TRBJ2-1	CASSLAVVTSGLNEQFF	TGCGCCAGCAGCTTGGCCGTCGTGACTAGCGGGCTCAATGAGCAGTTCTTC
.	TRBV5-1	.	TRBJ2-7	CASATGGAYEQYF	TGCGCCAGCGCCACGGGGGGCGCCTACGAGCAGTACTTC
.	TRBV7-9	.	TRBJ2-1	CASSLDSSSDEQFF	TGTGCCAGCAGCTTAGATTCCTCCAGCGATGAGCAGTTCTTC
.	TRBV5-1	.	TRBJ1-1	CASSQSGGTEAFF	TGCGCCAGCAGCCAAAGCGGGGGCACTGAAGCTTTCTTT
TRBD1	TRBV18	.	TRBJ2-5	CASSRRTGGEETQYF	TGTGCCAGCTCACGACGGACAGGGGGTGAAGAGACCCAGTACTTC
TRBD1	TRBV19	.	TRBJ2-1	CASSLQAGGIRNEQFF	TGTGCCAGTAGCCTCCAGGCAGGGGGAATTAGGAATGAGCAGTTCTTC
TRBD1	TRBV5-4	.	TRBJ2-7	CASSGDRGENYEQYF	TGTGCCAGCAGCGGCGACAGGGGAGAGAACTACGAGCAGTACTTC
.	TRBV5-1	.	TRBJ1-2	CASSLGAGDYGYTF	TGCGCCAGCAGCTTGGGGGCAGGGGACTATGGCTACACCTTC
.	TRBV11-3	.	TRBJ1-2	CASSLPGGGGYTF	TGTGCCAGCAGCTTACCTGGGGGCGGAGGCTACACCTTC
TRBD2	TRBV5-4	.	TRBJ2-5	CASSPGLAGYQETQYF	TGTGCCAGCAGCCCGGGACTAGCGGGGTACCAAGAGACCCAGTACTTC
.	TRBV9	.	TRBJ1-2	CASSVSPDGGYTF	TGTGCCAGCAGCGTATCCCCGGATGGTGGCTACACCTTC
.	TRBV10-1	.	TRBJ2-3	CASSEGSSSTDTQYF	TGCGCCAGCAGTGAAGGGAGCAGTAGCACAGATACGCAGTATTTT
TRBD2	TRBV2	.	TRBJ2-5	CASSDSSPGLGKETQYF	TGTGCCAGCAGTGATTCAAGCCCGGGACTAGGGAAAGAGACCCAGTACTTC
.	TRBV14	.	TRBJ1-1	CASSPMGVNTEAFF	TGTGCCAGCAGCCCCATGGGAGTGAACACTGAAGCTTTCTTT
.	TRBV27	.	TRBJ2-5	CASSGPRAQYF	TGTGCCAGCAGTGGCCCACGGGCCCAGTACTTC
TRBD2	TRBV7-2	.	TRBJ2-1	CASSLVAGSYNEQFF	TGTGCCAGCAGCTTAGTAGCGGGCTCCTACAATGAGCAGTTCTTC
.	TRBV5-1	.	TRBJ1-1	CASSLASNTEAFF	TGCGCCAGCAGCTTGGCTTCGAACACTGAAGCTTTCTTT
.	TRBV7-8	.	TRBJ1-3	CASSSIRRISGNTIYF	TGTGCCAGCAGCTCAATCAGACGGATCTCTGGAAACACCATATATTTT
TRBD1	TRBV6-5	.	TRBJ2-7	CATAGGAYSYEQYF	TGTGCCACCGCAGGGGGCGCTTACTCCTACGAGCAGTACTTC
.	TRBV18	.	TRBJ1-3	CASSPESGGNTIYF	TGTGCCAGCTCACCAGAAAGTGGTGGAAACACCATATATTTT
TRBD1	TRBV7-6	.	TRBJ1-1	CASSFLTGQGAEAFF	TGTGCCAGCAGCTTTCTAACGGGACAGGGGGCTGAAGCTTTCTTT
.	TRBV2	.	TRBJ1-4	CASSLGTDVEKLFF	TGTGCCAGCAGTTTGGGGACCGATGTGGAAAAACTGTTTTTT
TRBD1	TRBV6-5	few	TRBJ1-5	CASRRQGSNQPQHF	TGTGCCAGCAGACGACAGGGTAGCAATCAGCCCCAGCATTTT
.	TRBV10-3	once	TRBJ2-3	CAIRRGTQGGTDTQYF	TGTGCCATCCGCCGGGGGACACAGGGGGGGACAGATACGCAGTATTTT
.	TRBV5-1	.	TRBJ2-1	CASSPAQSYNEQFF	TGCGCCAGCAGCCCCGCCCAATCCTACAATGAGCAGTTCTTC
TRBD1	TRBV19	.	TRBJ2-1	CASRQTGSSYNEQFF	TGTGCCAGTAGGCAGACAGGGAGCTCCTACAATGAGCAGTTCTTC
.	TRBV30	.	TRBJ2-7	CAWTRAHEQYF	TGTGCCTGGACTCGGGCCCACGAGCAGTACTTC
TRBD1	TRBV6-1	.	TRBJ1-2	CASSVPGQVTSYTF	TGTGCCAGCAGTGTCCCGGGACAGGTGACGAGCTACACCTTC
TRBD1	TRBV30	.	TRBJ1-2	CASGQANYGYTF	TGTGCCTCGGGACAGGCAAACTATGGCTACACCTTC
TRBD1	TRBV11-2	.	TRBJ1-3	CASSWTDRGAGNTIYF	TGTGCCAGCAGCTGGACAGACAGGGGGGCTGGAAACACCATATATTTT